This entry lists 15 T cell receptor beta chains sequenced from one sample in a study of OX40 agonist ivuxolimab in advanced cancers. Library creation used the immunoSEQ multiplex PCR assay. The immuneACCESS repertoire file appears here via TCRdb, limited to in-frame rearrangements. These files lack a portion of the clones; in checked studies, under half of the deficit traces to unresolved V genes, and the cause of the others is not known. For this sample the table gives 85,000 to 100,000 clones, of which 70% to 85% were detected only once. The ten most abundant clones make up 3.5% to 4% of the sample. The source material was CD4+ or CD8+ T cells sorted from blood, sampled in a trial of the OX40 agonist ivuxolimab. These receptors were collected from an adult with an advanced solid tumor such as melanoma, head and neck, liver or kidney cancer.

The chain carries TRBV5-6 and TRBJ1-5, with D unclear. The V gene lost 3 bases and the J gene lost 8 bases, with 12 bases spanning the gap. CDR3 size: 13 residues. Germline V gene data show CDR1 as SGHDT and CDR2 as YYEEEE. The DNA for the CDR3 is TGTGCCAGCAGCTCAAATCAAGTGGAGCCCCAGCATTTT. It specifies CASSSNQVEPQHF.

This clone was seen more than once but under ten times. V and J are TRBV11-2 and TRBJ2-7; D ambiguous. There are 17 residues in the CDR3. Trimming shortened V by 4 bases and J by 2 bases, and 21 bases separated the two germline ends. The V gene's germline CDR1 is SGHAT and CDR2 FQNNGV. The CDR3, as DNA: TGTGCCAGCAGCTCCGGTCAGCGTGGACCGAAAACCTACGAGCAGTACTTC. Its protein product is CASSSGQRGPKTYEQYF.

The chain couples TRBV5-1 to TRBJ1-3; D might be TRBD1 (6 bases). The CDR3 sequence is 15 residues long. V lost 0 bases, J lost 2 bases, and 9 bases lay in between. CDR1 and CDR2 (germline): SGHRS, YFSETQ. CDR3 DNA sequence: TGCGCCAGCAGCTTGGCGGGGGGGCCTGGAAACACCATATATTTT. This codes for CASSLAGGPGNTIYF.

The chain has TRBV28 and TRBJ1-5; a weak D match, TRBD1 (5 bases). Germline V lookup: CDR1 MDHEN, CDR2 SYDVKM. This CDR3 is built from 13 residues. V gave up 8 bases and J gave up 3 bases, with 11 bases separating them. CDR3 amino acids: CASSQGINQPQHF. For the CDR3, the DNA is TGTGCCAGCTCCCAGGGAATCAATCAGCCCCAGCATTTT.

The chain has TRBV4-2 and TRBJ2-2; TRBD1 is a possible D gene (5 bases). Trimming took off 1 base at V and 5 bases at J, with 8 bases between the two ends. The CDR3 runs to 14 residues. Germline CDR1 reads LGHNA; CDR2 reads YNFKEQ. For the CDR3, the DNA is TGTGCCAGCAGCCAAGGGACACCGACCGGGGAGCTGTTTTTT. Translation: CASSQGTPTGELFF.

The chain uses TRBV4-1 and TRBJ2-2; 8 bases map to TRBD1. The CDR3 runs to 15 residues. The trim removed 7 bases at V and 3 bases at J, leaving 7 bases unmatched. The germline gives CDR1 MGHRA, CDR2 YSYEKL. Here the CDR3 reads CASTSGQGHTGELFF. In DNA form, the CDR3 reads TGCGCCAGCACCTCCGGACAGGGTCACACCGGGGAGCTGTTTTTT.

The chain has TRBV28 and TRBJ2-7, with D possibly called TRBD1 or TRBD2 (7 bases each). Germline V gene data show CDR1 as MDHEN and CDR2 as SYDVKM. V was clipped by 10 bases and J by 2 bases, with 18 bases between them. CDR3 length equals 14 residues. The chain's CDR3 is CATTGRGRPYEQYF. CDR3 nucleotide sequence: TGTGCCACCACTGGGAGGGGGCGACCCTACGAGCAGTACTTC.

V is TRBV28 and J is TRBJ2-7; the match to TRBD1 covers 7 bases. This CDR3 is 14 amino acids long. V shed 5 bases and J 7 bases; nucleotides not matched to a gene: 11. Germline V lookup: CDR1 MDHEN, CDR2 SYDVKM. CDR3 loop: CASSTTGLTGEQYF. The CDR3 region has the DNA TGTGCCAGCAGTACGACAGGGCTGACGGGGGAGCAGTACTTC.

This chain joins TRBV19 and TRBJ2-7, with 12 bases matching TRBD2. The CDR3 runs to 16 residues. Looked up from germline, CDR1 is LNHDA and CDR2 is SQIVND (reference sequence). J lost 0 bases, V lost 5 bases, and 5 bases had no gene match. The CDR3: CASSDEGLAGSYEQYF. CDR3 nucleotides: TGTGCCAGTAGTGACGAGGGACTAGCGGGCTCCTACGAGCAGTACTTC.

The chain carries TRBV27 and TRBJ2-7; 7 bases are a match to TRBD2. V lost 4 bases to trimming and J lost 7 bases; unmatched junction nucleotides: 7. Germline CDR1 reads MNHEY; CDR2 reads SMNVEV (reference sequence). This CDR3 is 13 amino acids long. CDR3 nucleotides: TGTGCCAGCAGTTCCCGGGGGGAGGGGGAGCAGTACTTC. Its translation is CASSSRGEGEQYF.

The chain recombines TRBV7-2 with TRBJ2-1, with D hard to call. This CDR3 region has 15 residues. Trimming removed 5 bases at V and 3 bases at J, with 14 bases between. Germline V gene data show CDR1 as SGHTA and CDR2 as FQGNSA. CDR3 region: CASSLNAGGYNEQFF. The CDR3 nucleotides are TGTGCCAGCAGCCTGAATGCTGGCGGCTACAATGAGCAGTTCTTC.

V usage is TRBV2 and J usage is TRBJ2-6; a weak D match, TRBD1 (6 bases). Germline CDR1 and CDR2: SNHLY and FYNNEI. The CDR3 totals 16 residues. Trimming pared 4 bases from V and 0 bases from J, leaving 10 bases between. The CDR3 sequence is CASSGDIRSGANVLTF. CDR3 DNA: TGTGCCAGCAGTGGGGACATTCGCTCTGGGGCCAACGTCCTGACTTTC.

In its sample, this clone was seen a few times. The rearrangement joins TRBV30 to TRBJ2-7, with D maybe TRBD2 (6 bases). Trimming cost V 0 bases and J 3 bases, with 12 bases left between them. The length of the CDR3 is 14 residues. The germline V gene encodes CDR1 GTSNPN and CDR2 SVGIG (reference sequence). As DNA, the CDR3 is TGTGCCTGGAGTGTCGGGACTGCCTTCTACGAGCAGTACTTC. Its protein product is CAWSVGTAFYEQYF.

The gene calls are TRBV2 and TRBJ2-7, with D possibly being TRBD1 (5 bases). The CDR3 has 14 amino acids. The V end lost 4 bases, the J end lost 6 bases, and 16 bases lay between the germline ends. Germline loops: CDR1 SNHLY, CDR2 FYNNEI. Here the CDR3 DNA reads TGTGCCAGCAGTGTGTTGGGGCCACCGTCCGAGCAGTACTTC. Protein product: CASSVLGPPSEQYF.

This chain connects TRBV7-9 to TRBJ1-1, with TRBD1 identical over 8 bases. Germline V gene data show CDR1 as SEHNR and CDR2 as FQNEAQ (reference sequence). There are 17 residues in the CDR3. V trimming: 4 bases; J trimming: 6 bases; junction bases outside the gene matches: 16. Here the CDR3 reads CASSSDRAFLGIAEAFF. CDR3 DNA sequence: TGTGCCAGCAGCTCGGACAGGGCCTTTCTGGGAATTGCTGAAGCTTTCTTT.